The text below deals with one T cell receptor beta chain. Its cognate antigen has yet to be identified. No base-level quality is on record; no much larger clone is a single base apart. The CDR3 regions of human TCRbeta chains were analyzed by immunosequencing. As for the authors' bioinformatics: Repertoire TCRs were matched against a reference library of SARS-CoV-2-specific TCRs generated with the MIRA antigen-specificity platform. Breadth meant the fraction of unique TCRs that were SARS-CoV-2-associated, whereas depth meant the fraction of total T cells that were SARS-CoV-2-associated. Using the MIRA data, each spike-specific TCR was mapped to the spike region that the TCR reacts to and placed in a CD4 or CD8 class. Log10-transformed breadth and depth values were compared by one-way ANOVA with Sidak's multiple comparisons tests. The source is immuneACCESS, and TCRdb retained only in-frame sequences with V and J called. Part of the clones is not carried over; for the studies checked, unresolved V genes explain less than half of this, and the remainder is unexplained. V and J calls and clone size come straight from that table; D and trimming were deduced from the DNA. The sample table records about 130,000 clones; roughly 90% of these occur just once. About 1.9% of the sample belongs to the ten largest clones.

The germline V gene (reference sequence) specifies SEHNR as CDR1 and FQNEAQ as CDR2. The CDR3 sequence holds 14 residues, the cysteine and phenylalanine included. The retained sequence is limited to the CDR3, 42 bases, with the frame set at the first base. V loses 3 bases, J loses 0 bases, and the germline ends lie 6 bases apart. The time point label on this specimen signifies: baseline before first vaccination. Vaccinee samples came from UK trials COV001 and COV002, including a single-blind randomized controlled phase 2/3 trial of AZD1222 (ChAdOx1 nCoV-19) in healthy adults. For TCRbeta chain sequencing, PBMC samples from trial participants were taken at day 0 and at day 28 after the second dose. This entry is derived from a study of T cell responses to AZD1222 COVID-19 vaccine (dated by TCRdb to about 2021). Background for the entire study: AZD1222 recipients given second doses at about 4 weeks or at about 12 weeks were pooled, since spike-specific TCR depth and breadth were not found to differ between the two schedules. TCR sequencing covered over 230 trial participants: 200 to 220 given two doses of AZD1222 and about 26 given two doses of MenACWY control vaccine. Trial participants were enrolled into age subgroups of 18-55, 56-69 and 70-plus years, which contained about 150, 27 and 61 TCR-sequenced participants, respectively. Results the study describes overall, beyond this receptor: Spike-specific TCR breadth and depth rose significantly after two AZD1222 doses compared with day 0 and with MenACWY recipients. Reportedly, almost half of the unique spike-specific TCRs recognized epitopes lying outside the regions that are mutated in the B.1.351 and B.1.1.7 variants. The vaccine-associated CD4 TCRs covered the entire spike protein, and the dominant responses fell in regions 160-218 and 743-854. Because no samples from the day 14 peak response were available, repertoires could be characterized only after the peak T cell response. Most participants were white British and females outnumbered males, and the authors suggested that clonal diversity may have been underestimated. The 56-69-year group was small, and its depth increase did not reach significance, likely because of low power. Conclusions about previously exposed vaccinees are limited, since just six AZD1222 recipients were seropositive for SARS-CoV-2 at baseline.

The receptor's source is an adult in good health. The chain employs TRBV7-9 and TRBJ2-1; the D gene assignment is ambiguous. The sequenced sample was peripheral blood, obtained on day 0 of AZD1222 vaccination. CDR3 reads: CASSFDISYNEQFF. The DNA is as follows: TGTGCCAGCAGCTTTGATATCTCCTACAATGAGCAGTTCTTC.